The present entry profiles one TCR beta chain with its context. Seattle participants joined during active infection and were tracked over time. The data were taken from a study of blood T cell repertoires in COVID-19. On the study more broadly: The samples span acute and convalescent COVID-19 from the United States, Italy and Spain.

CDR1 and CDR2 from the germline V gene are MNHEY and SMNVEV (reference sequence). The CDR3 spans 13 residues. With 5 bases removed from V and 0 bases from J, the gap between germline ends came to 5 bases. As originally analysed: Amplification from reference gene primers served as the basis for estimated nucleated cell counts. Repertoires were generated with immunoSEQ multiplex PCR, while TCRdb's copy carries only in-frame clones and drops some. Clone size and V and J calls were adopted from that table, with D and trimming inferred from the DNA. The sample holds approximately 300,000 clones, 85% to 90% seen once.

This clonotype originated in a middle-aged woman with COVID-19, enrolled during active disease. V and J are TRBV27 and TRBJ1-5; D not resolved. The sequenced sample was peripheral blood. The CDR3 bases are TGTGCCAGCAGTAAATATAGCAATCAGCCCCAGCATTTT. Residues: CASSKYSNQPQHF.